Listed below are T cell receptor beta chains from one sample, sequenced in a study of CD8 T cell repertoires and HIV-1 epitope variants. Their target antigens are unknown. Using immunoSEQ multiplex PCR, the repertoire was profiled, and TCRdb retains in-frame clones only, with some absent. Of fewer than 7,000 clones listed, roughly 60% are singletons. The sequencing input was cultured CD8+ T cells derived from PBMCs. All receptors come from a male donor with HIV. CDR3s include the opening cysteine and the closing phenylalanine or tryptophan. The D gene is left open where the match is weak. Expanded clones are given a class, and other clones once, few, many or no size at all.

d_gene: -
abundance: -
v_gene: TRBV9
len: 11
j_gene: TRBJ2-5
CDR3aa: CASSRGETQYF
CDR3nt: TGTGCCAGCAGTAGGGGGGAGACCCAGTACTTC

d_gene: -
abundance: -
v_gene: TRBV6-5
len: 14
j_gene: TRBJ2-2
CDR3aa: CASSYSKDTGELFF
CDR3nt: TGTGCCAGCAGTTACTCGAAAGATACCGGGGAGCTGTTTTTT

d_gene: -
abundance: -
v_gene: TRBV27
len: 15
j_gene: TRBJ1-1
CDR3aa: CASSLSTTGHTEAFF
CDR3nt: TGTGCCAGCAGTTTATCCACGACAGGACACACTGAAGCTTTCTTT

d_gene: TRBD2
abundance: -
v_gene: TRBV10-3
len: 17
j_gene: TRBJ2-3
CDR3aa: CAISEPTSGGRTDTQYF
CDR3nt: TGTGCCATCAGTGAGCCGACTAGCGGGGGACGCACAGATACGCAGTATTTT

d_gene: -
abundance: -
v_gene: TRBV14
len: 13
j_gene: TRBJ1-5
CDR3aa: CASSQGRGQPQHF
CDR3nt: TGTGCCAGCAGCCAGGGACGTGGGCAGCCCCAGCATTTT

d_gene: -
abundance: -
v_gene: TRBV6-5
len: 14
j_gene: TRBJ1-1
CDR3aa: CASSGRVGQPEAFF
CDR3nt: TGTGCCAGCAGTGGACGAGTTGGACAGCCTGAAGCTTTCTTT

d_gene: -
abundance: -
v_gene: TRBV5-4
len: 15
j_gene: TRBJ2-5
CDR3aa: CASSSAGIDQETQYF
CDR3nt: TGTGCCAGCAGCTCCGCCGGGATAGATCAAGAGACCCAGTACTTC

d_gene: -
abundance: few
v_gene: TRBV5-6
len: 13
j_gene: TRBJ2-7
CDR3aa: CASSGRDRYEQYF
CDR3nt: TGTGCCAGCAGCGGTCGGGACCGCTACGAGCAGTACTTC

d_gene: TRBD2
abundance: -
v_gene: TRBV7-2
len: 14
j_gene: TRBJ2-2
CDR3aa: CASELAGSTGELFF
CDR3nt: TGTGCCAGCGAACTAGCGGGTAGTACCGGGGAGCTGTTTTTT

d_gene: -
abundance: few
v_gene: TRBV27
len: 13
j_gene: TRBJ2-7
CDR3aa: CASRNWDSYEQYF
CDR3nt: TGTGCCAGCAGGAACTGGGACTCCTACGAGCAGTACTTC

d_gene: TRBD1
abundance: -
v_gene: TRBV7-9
len: 17
j_gene: TRBJ2-7
CDR3aa: CASSFRGTGGHTYEQYF
CDR3nt: TGTGCCAGCAGTTTCAGGGGGACAGGGGGTCATACCTACGAGCAGTACTTC

d_gene: -
abundance: -
v_gene: TRBV4-3
len: 17
j_gene: TRBJ1-4
CDR3aa: CASSQDLADRTFEKLFF
CDR3nt: TGCGCCAGCAGCCAAGATCTCGCGGACAGAACGTTTGAAAAACTGTTTTTT

d_gene: -
abundance: -
v_gene: TRBV5-4
len: 14
j_gene: TRBJ2-1
CDR3aa: CASSLYSSYNEQFF
CDR3nt: TGTGCCAGCAGCTTGTACAGCTCCTACAATGAGCAGTTCTTC

d_gene: TRBD2
abundance: -
v_gene: TRBV27
len: 16
j_gene: TRBJ2-7
CDR3aa: CASSLSMGTIVHEQYF
CDR3nt: TGTGCCAGCAGTTTATCGATGGGGACTATAGTCCACGAGCAGTACTTC

d_gene: -
abundance: once
v_gene: TRBV9
len: 15
j_gene: TRBJ1-1
CDR3aa: CASSVGWGVNTEAFF
CDR3nt: TGTGCCAGCAGCGTAGGATGGGGGGTGAACACTGAAGCTTTCTTT

d_gene: -
abundance: -
v_gene: TRBV19
len: 14
j_gene: TRBJ2-1
CDR3aa: CASSIQAGPLGQFF
CDR3nt: TGTGCCAGTAGTATCCAGGCGGGGCCCCTTGGGCAGTTCTTC

d_gene: TRBD2
abundance: once
v_gene: TRBV19
len: 16
j_gene: TRBJ2-1
CDR3aa: CASRSTSGRAFNEQFF
CDR3nt: TGTGCCAGTAGATCGACTAGCGGGAGGGCCTTCAATGAGCAGTTCTTC

d_gene: TRBD1
abundance: -
v_gene: TRBV5-1
len: 15
j_gene: TRBJ1-2
CDR3aa: CASSRDRVSDYGYTF
CDR3nt: TGCGCCAGCAGCCGGGACAGGGTAAGCGACTATGGCTACACCTTC

d_gene: -
abundance: few
v_gene: TRBV27
len: 15
j_gene: TRBJ2-4
CDR3aa: CASSFIAGAKNIQYF
CDR3nt: TGTGCCAGCAGTTTTATTGCGGGTGCCAAAAACATTCAGTACTTC

d_gene: -
abundance: medium-sized
v_gene: TRBV27
len: 15
j_gene: TRBJ1-3
CDR3aa: CASSADGYSGNTIYF
CDR3nt: TGTGCCAGCAGTGCGGACGGATACTCTGGAAACACCATATATTTT